The entry below describes one T cell receptor (beta chain). No antigen is known for it. Reading the germline V gene gives CDR1 LGHNA and CDR2 YSLEER. Inclusive of the bounding cysteine and phenylalanine, the CDR3 is 14 residues long. The DNA is unrecorded. For each CD8+ T cell subset, flow sorting was done in triplicate, and about 300,000 cells per subset went directly into RLT lysis buffer. Standard density gradient centrifugation was used to isolate peripheral blood mononuclear cells from buffy coats. Total RNA was extracted from sorted cells using an RNeasy Mini Kit. This sample was taken from a study of CXCR3-negative and CXCR3-positive naive CD8 T cells (dated by TCRdb to between 2017 and 2020). Looking at the study overall: In total, roughly 140 million TRB reads were obtained, which works out to roughly 1.5 +/- 0.3 million reads per library. TRBV-TRBJ cluster analysis included naive subsets from 5 donors and memory cells from 3 donors. Diversity and physicochemical repertoire analyses covered about a dozen donors pooled from two independent experiments. The paper as a whole reports these results and caveats: TRBV-TRBJ usage was similar between naive CXCR3-negative and CXCR3-positive cells from the same donor, while memory cells showed distinct patterns. Both naive subsets had comparably high repertoire diversity, while memory CD8+ T cells had much lower repertoire diversity. Because surface CD5, which has been linked to self-reactivity in mice, was comparable between naive subsets, TCR interaction strength was also inferred from TRB CDR3 physicochemical properties. Freshly isolated PBMCs were used for most assays because CXCR3 expression went down partially after cryopreservation.

The data were produced on a NextSeq 550. The Human TCR Profiling Kit (MiLaboratory) was used to prepare UMI-labeled 5' RACE TRB cDNA libraries. The full amount of extracted RNA was used for cDNA synthesis, and the full amount of resulting cDNA was used for PCR amplification. Libraries were prepared in parallel with an identical number of PCR cycles. The original pipeline was this. With a minimum of two reads required per UMI, MIGEC and MiXCR pulled out about 53,000 +/- 10,000 unique UMI-labeled TRB cDNA molecules from each library. An average of approximately 40,000 +/- 10,000 functional in-frame TRB CDR3 nucleotide clonotypes without stop codons was found per library. After downsampling to 5000 UMI-labeled TRB molecules per sample, diversity metrics such as normalized Shannon-Wiener and Chao1 were calculated in VDJtools. VDJtools computed clonotype-size-weighted physicochemical properties of the central five CDR3 residues: interaction energy, strength, volume and Kidera factor 4. TCRdb reprocessed the sequencing reads and holds a single record per CDR3 protein sequence, with no DNA. Here the V and J calls rest on TCRdb's processing, not on the authors' analysis. The table for this sample records around 50,000 distinct CDR3 sequences. The ten most abundant clones make up less than 25% of the sample.

Recombination joined TRBV4-3 with TRBJ1-2; TCRdb lists TRBD1, though no DNA is available to test this call. Material for sequencing was memory CD8+ T cells from blood. The cell subset or site label for this specimen denotes: conventional CD8+ memory T cells (TMEM), sorted as controls. The source is a human donor in good health. Some clones in this sample may be carry-over from other donors' samples. This receptor carries the CDR3 CASSQAQGNYGYTF.